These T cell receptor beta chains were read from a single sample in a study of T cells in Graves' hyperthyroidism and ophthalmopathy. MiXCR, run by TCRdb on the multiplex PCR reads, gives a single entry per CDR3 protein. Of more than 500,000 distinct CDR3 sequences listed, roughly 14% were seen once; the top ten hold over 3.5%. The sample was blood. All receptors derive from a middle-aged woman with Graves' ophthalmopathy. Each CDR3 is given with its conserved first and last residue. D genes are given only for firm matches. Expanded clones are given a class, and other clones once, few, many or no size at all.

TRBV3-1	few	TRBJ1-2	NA	TGTGCCAGCAGCCAAGATCTCGGGGCATTATATGGCTACACCTTC	CASSQDLGALYGYTF
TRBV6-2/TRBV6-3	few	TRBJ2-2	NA	TGTGCCAGCATCGTAGGGTTGTTATGGTTCCCGAACACCGGGGAGCTGTTTTTT	CASIVGLLWFPNTGELFF
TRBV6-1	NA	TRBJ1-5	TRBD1	TGTGCCAGCAGCCTCGACAGGGGCAGGGATCAGCCCCAGCATTTT	CASSLDRGRDQPQHF
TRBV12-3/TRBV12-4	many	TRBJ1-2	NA	TGTGCCAGCACTCTGGGTGGAGGACGGAACTTCTATGGCTACACCTTC	CASTLGGGRNFYGYTF
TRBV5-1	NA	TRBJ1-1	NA	TGCGCCAGCAGCCCCTGGGAGATGAACACTGAAGCTTTCTTT	CASSPWEMNTEAFF
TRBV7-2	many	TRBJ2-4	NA	TGTGCCAGCAGCTTAGGGAGAACTAGCCCCATTCAGTACTTC	CASSLGRTSPIQYF
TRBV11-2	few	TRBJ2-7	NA	TGTGCCAGCAGCTTCAAAGGGAAAGGGCAGGGGAAACTCTACGAGCAGTACTTC	CASSFKGKGQGKLYEQYF
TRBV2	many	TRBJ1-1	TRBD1	TGTGCCAGCAGTGGCCCTTTGGGACAGGGGAACACTGAAGCTTTCTTT	CASSGPLGQGNTEAFF
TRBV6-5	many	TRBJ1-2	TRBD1	TGTGCCAGCAGTTCACTGACAGGGTATTCTGGCTACACCTTC	CASSSLTGYSGYTF
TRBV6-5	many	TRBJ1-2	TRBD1	TGTGCCAGCAGGACAGGGACCCCAGCTAACTATGGCTACACCTTC	CASRTGTPANYGYTF
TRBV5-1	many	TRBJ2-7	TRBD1	TGCGCCAGCAGCCCAAGTCCCGGGACAGGGTCGTACGAGCAGTACTTC	CASSPSPGTGSYEQYF
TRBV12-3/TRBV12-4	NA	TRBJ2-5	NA	TGTGCCAGCAGTTTGGTTTTATACAGCCAAGAGACCCAGTACTTC	CASSLVLYSQETQYF
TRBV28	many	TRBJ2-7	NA	TGTGCCAGCAGCACCCCCATTAAGAACGAGCAGTACTTC	CASSTPIKNEQYF
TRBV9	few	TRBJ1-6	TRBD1	TGTGCCAGCAGCGGACAGACAGGGGCAAATTCACCCCTCCACTTT	CASSGQTGANSPLHF
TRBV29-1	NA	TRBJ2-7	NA	TGCAGCGTTGTCGGGGGATCGCGGGAGCAGTACTTC	CSVVGGSREQYF
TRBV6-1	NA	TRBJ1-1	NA	TGTGCCAGCGAGACAGACAGATCCAACACTGAAGCTTTCTTT	CASETDRSNTEAFF
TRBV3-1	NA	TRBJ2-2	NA	TGTGCCAGCATTCGACTATCCACCGGGGAGCTGTTTTTT	CASIRLSTGELFF